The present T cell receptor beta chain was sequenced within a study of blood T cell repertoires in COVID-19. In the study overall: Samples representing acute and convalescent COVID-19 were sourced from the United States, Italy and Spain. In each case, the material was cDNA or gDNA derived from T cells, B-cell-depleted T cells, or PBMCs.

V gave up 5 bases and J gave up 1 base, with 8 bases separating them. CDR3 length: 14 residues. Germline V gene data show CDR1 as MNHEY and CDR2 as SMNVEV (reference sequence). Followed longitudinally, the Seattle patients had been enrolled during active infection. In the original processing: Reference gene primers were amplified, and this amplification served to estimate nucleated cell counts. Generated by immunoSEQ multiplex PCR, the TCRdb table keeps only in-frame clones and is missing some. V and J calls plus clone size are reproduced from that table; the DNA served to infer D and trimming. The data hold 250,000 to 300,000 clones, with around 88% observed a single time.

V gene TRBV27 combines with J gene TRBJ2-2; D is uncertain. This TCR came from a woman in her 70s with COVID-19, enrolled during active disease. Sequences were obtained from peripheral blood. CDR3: CASSPTLNTGELFF. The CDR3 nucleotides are TGTGCCAGCAGTCCTACCCTGAACACCGGGGAGCTGTTTTTT.